Shown below are 10 T cell receptor beta chains from a single sample sequenced in a study of response to subunit inactivated influenza vaccine. TCRdb ran MiXCR on the RT-PCR reads and lists one entry per CDR3 protein. Seen here are about 570,000 distinct CDR3 sequences, around 11% observed once, and the top ten hold roughly 9.6%. Separately, the same data were catalogued under a study of T cells expressing NK-cell markers. That work contributes: It was by 5'RACE template switching with UMIs that TCR beta cDNA was made.

The sample was PBMCs from blood, taken on the day of vaccination. These receptor sequences come from a man between 50 and 59 years old who received an inactivated influenza vaccine.

This chain links TRBV20-1 with TRBJ2-5, with D perhaps matching TRBD1 (5 bases). V dropped 0 bases and J dropped 3 bases, with 8 bases sitting between them. Looked up from germline, CDR1 is DFQATT and CDR2 is SNEGSKA (reference sequence). The CDR3 loop spans 13 amino acids. The CDR3 coding sequence is TGCAGTGCTAGAGAGACAGAAGAAGAGACCCAGTACTTC. It specifies CSARETEEETQYF.

This clonotype was detected only a few times. The chain joins TRBV10-3 to TRBJ2-3, with 7 bases fitting TRBD1. V dropped 6 bases and J dropped 2; count of bases not matched to a gene: 5. This CDR3 is 14 amino acids long. Germline V CDR1 and CDR2: ENHRY, SYGVKD. This chain's CDR3 is CAISNRGTTDTQYF. In DNA, the CDR3 is TGTGCCATCAGCAACAGGGGAACCACAGATACGCAGTATTTT.

This clonotype turned up a few times. This chain joins TRBV5-1 and TRBJ2-7; 8 bases match TRBD1. The V segment lost 2 bases and the J segment 7 bases; nucleotides outside the gene matches: 8. CDR1 is SGHRS, CDR2 YFSETQ, per germline. The CDR3 has 14 amino acids. This CDR3 is CASSFGQGLGEQYF. The CDR3 DNA is TGCGCCAGCAGCTTCGGACAGGGCCTGGGGGAGCAGTACTTC.

CDR3 bases: TGCGCCAGCAGCCCCGATGGGACTAGTTCAGATACGCAGTATTTT. It yields the protein CASSPDGTSSDTQYF. This chain links TRBV5-1 with TRBJ2-3; 8 nucleotides line up with TRBD2. V lost 4 bases, J lost 4 bases, and 8 bases stayed unmatched. Germline V gives CDR1 SGHRS, CDR2 YFSETQ. This CDR3 is 15 amino acids long.

The chain carries TRBV29-1 and TRBJ2-1; 8 bases map to TRBD1. Per the germline V gene, CDR1 is SQVTM and CDR2 is ANQGSEA. This CDR3 has 13 amino acids. Unmatched junction bases numbered 11, after V lost 8 bases and J lost 8 bases. The CDR3 coding sequence is TGCAGCATCGAGGACAGGGCCTGGGATGAGCAGTTCTTC. It yields the protein CSIEDRAWDEQFF.

This clonotype appeared a few times. The chain uses TRBV20-1 and TRBJ2-3, with D hard to call. From germline, CDR1 is DFQATT and CDR2 SNEGSKA (reference sequence). This CDR3 contains 12 residues. V lost 3 bases to trimming and J lost 2 bases, with 6 bases between them. The CDR3 protein is CSARSYTDTQYF. CDR3 nucleotide sequence: TGCAGTGCTAGGTCCTACACAGATACGCAGTATTTT.

This clonotype was recorded a few times. This chain joins TRBV4-2 and TRBJ1-5, with 10 bases aligning to TRBD1. This CDR3 is built from 14 residues. The germline V gene encodes CDR1 LGHNA and CDR2 YNFKEQ. Unmatched junction bases numbered 4, after V lost 4 bases and J lost 7 bases. CDR3 nucleotides: TGTGCCAGCAGCCCTGGACAGGGGGAGCAGCCCCAGCATTTT. Translated: CASSPGQGEQPQHF.

This clonotype has a count of ten or more. The V gene is TRBV28, the J gene TRBJ2-5; D is perhaps TRBD2 (6 bases). The CDR3 spans 12 residues. V gave up 6 bases and J gave up 4 bases, with 9 bases separating them. The germline V gene encodes CDR1 MDHEN and CDR2 SYDVKM. This CDR3 is CASSRDSETQYF. Here the CDR3 DNA reads TGTGCCAGCAGCCGGGACTCAGAGACCCAGTACTTC.

This rearrangement joins TRBV7-8 to TRBJ2-5; possible D gene TRBD1, 6 bases. Trimming pared 1 base from V and 4 bases from J, leaving 13 bases between. Germline-derived CDR1 and CDR2 are SGHVS and FQNEAQ. The CDR3 is 15 residues long. The CDR3 here is CASSLDDRFGETQYF. In DNA form, the CDR3 reads TGTGCCAGCAGCTTAGATGACAGGTTTGGAGAGACCCAGTACTTC.

This clonotype was counted at least ten times. The chain uses TRBV2 and TRBJ1-6; 9 bases fit TRBD1. The germline V gene encodes CDR1 SNHLY and CDR2 FYNNEI. Germline trimming cut 5 bases from V and 10 bases from J; bases unmatched to any gene: 6. The CDR3 contains 14 residues. The CDR3 spells CASSSGQGFSPLHF. The CDR3 region has the DNA TGTGCCAGCAGTTCGGGACAGGGTTTCTCACCCCTCCACTTT.